Presented here are 6 T cell receptor beta chains from one specimen sequenced in a study of identical twins. A single record per CDR3 protein comes from TCRdb applying MiXCR to the 5' RACE reads. The table records approximately 1.8 million distinct CDR3 sequences, less than 35% of them present only once. The sample taken for sequencing was cord blood. These receptors were collected from a newborn girl in good health.

The chain has TRBV7-2 and TRBJ1-2, with 8 bases identical to TRBD1. The CDR3 sequence is 15 residues long. Germline V CDR1 and CDR2: SGHTA, FQGNSA. V trimming: 3 bases; J trimming: 3 bases; junction bases outside the gene matches: 6. CDR3 amino acids: CASSLGTGPDYGYTF. CDR3 bases: TGTGCCAGCAGCTTGGGGACAGGACCTGACTATGGCTACACCTTC.

The gene calls are TRBV7-9 and TRBJ1-6; D ambiguous. This CDR3 spans 14 amino acids. V was cut by 2 bases and J by 7 bases, with 9 bases left in between. Germline V gene lookup returns CDR1 SEHNR and CDR2 FQNEAQ (reference sequence). The CDR3 DNA sequence: TGTGCCAGCAGCTTACCCTCACAGAATTCACCCCTCCACTTT. It specifies CASSLPSQNSPLHF.

V gene TRBV9 combines with J gene TRBJ2-3, with TRBD2 matching over 15 bases. Germline V gene sequence: CDR1 SGDLS, CDR2 YYNGEE. The CDR3 is 16 residues long. Germline trimming cut 4 bases from V and 5 bases from J; bases unmatched to any gene: 5. In DNA, the CDR3 is TGTGCCAGCAGCCGGACTAGCGGGAGGGCCGGAGATACGCAGTATTTT. Translation gives CASSRTSGRAGDTQYF.

CDR3 sequence: CASSFGGGQFF. CDR3 DNA: TGTGCCAGCAGTTTTGGGGGAGGGCAGTTCTTC. The chain joins TRBV12-3 or TRBV12-4 to TRBJ2-1; possible D gene TRBD2, 6 bases. This CDR3 comprises 11 residues. V was pared by 3 bases and J by 12 bases, with 9 bases between.

This chain joins TRBV4-1 and TRBJ2-3; no clear D gene. CDR1 and CDR2 from the germline V gene are MGHRA and YSYEKL. Trimming cost V 0 bases and J 10 bases, with 11 bases left between them. The CDR3 sequence is 13 residues long. The CDR3 DNA is TGCGCCAGCAGCCAAGAACGAGGTTTAGCGCAGTATTTT. Translation gives CASSQERGLAQYF.

The chain carries TRBV7-2 and TRBJ2-4, with D perhaps TRBD2 (5 bases). CDR3 length: 17 residues. From germline, CDR1 is SGHTA and CDR2 FQGNSA. V lost 3 bases to trimming and J lost 0 bases, with 15 bases between them. CDR3 amino acids: CASSFGGGSGAKNIQYF. For the CDR3, the DNA is TGTGCCAGCAGCTTTGGCGGTGGGAGCGGAGCCAAAAACATTCAGTACTTC.